Below are 13 T cell receptor beta chains sequenced from a single sample in a study of cytomegalovirus exposure and HLA in healthy donors. In the PCR, 60 Vbeta and 13 Jbeta primers were used. Assay: immunoSEQ multiplex PCR; the TCRdb copy retains only in-frame clones and omits some. The profile shows around 170,000 clones, around 80% of them singletons. Sequencing was carried out using PBMCs. These receptors all stem from a man in his forties in good health and CMV-seropositive.

This clone came up a few times. V and J are TRBV10-1 and TRBJ2-7, with D possibly being TRBD1 (6 bases). V was pared by 3 bases and J by 4 bases, with 10 bases between. The CDR3 is made up of 13 amino acids. Germline CDR1 is WNHNN and CDR2 is SYGVQD (reference sequence). The CDR3 region has the DNA TGCGCCAGCAGTGAAACAGGGATGTACGAGCAGTACTTC. Amino acid sequence: CASSETGMYEQYF.

The chain joins TRBV7-9 to TRBJ2-5; D may be TRBD1 (6 bases). There are 13 residues in the CDR3. The V and J ends lost 8 bases and 5 bases respectively, with 15 bases between them. CDR1 and CDR2 (germline): SEHNR, FQNEAQ (reference sequence). CDR3 sequence (DNA): TGTGCCAGCTCTAGACAGGCTCGGGAGACCCAGTACTTC. This translates into CASSRQARETQYF.

The CDR3 DNA sequence: TGCGCCAGCAGCTTGCTGCCTCAGGGCGACTACTATGGCTACACCTTC. Amino acid sequence: CASSLLPQGDYYGYTF. The chain joins TRBV5-1 to TRBJ1-2; D is possibly TRBD1 (5 bases). CDR3 size: 16 residues. V shed 1 base and J shed 3 bases, with 16 bases lying between them. Germline V gene lookup returns CDR1 SGHRS and CDR2 YFSETQ.

The J gene is TRBJ1-5, the V gene TRBV2, with 7 bases identical to TRBD1. V gave up 6 bases and J gave up 14 bases; unmatched junction bases: 7. This CDR3 has 11 amino acids. From germline, CDR1 is SNHLY and CDR2 FYNNEI. CDR3 region: CASSEQGIKHF. For the CDR3, the DNA is TGTGCCAGCAGCGAACAGGGGATTAAGCATTTT.

The chain couples TRBV7-2 to TRBJ1-5, with a tentative D call TRBD1 (6 bases). The length of the CDR3 is 11 residues. The V gene's germline CDR1 is SGHTA and CDR2 FQGNSA. With 4 bases removed from V and 8 bases from J, the gap between germline ends came to 6 bases. The CDR3 reads CASSSGEPQHF. The CDR3 region has the DNA TGTGCCAGCAGCTCAGGGGAGCCCCAGCATTTT.

The rearrangement joins TRBV10-1 to TRBJ2-7; 7 nucleotides align to TRBD1. Looked up from germline, CDR1 is WNHNN and CDR2 is SYGVQD (reference sequence). The CDR3 covers 22 residues. V was clipped by 0 bases and J by 1 base; unmatched bases: 24. In nucleotides, the CDR3 is TGCGCCAGCAGTGAGTCAATCCCTCGGGACAGTCTCACCCGAAGGGGATCCTACGAGCAGTACTTC. Amino acids: CASSESIPRDSLTRRGSYEQYF.

The rearrangement links TRBV5-1 to TRBJ2-2, with D possibly matching TRBD1 (7 bases). The length of the CDR3 is 15 residues. Trimming took off 3 bases at V and 4 bases at J, with 13 bases between the two ends. In germline, CDR1 is SGHRS, CDR2 YFSETQ. The DNA of the CDR3 is TGCGCCAGCAGCTGGCAGGGGGGATCCACCGGGGAGCTGTTTTTT. Protein: CASSWQGGSTGELFF.

The chain is built from TRBV6-4 and TRBJ2-6; the match to TRBD1 covers 9 bases. The CDR3 has 17 residues. Germline trimming cut 3 bases from V and 3 bases from J; bases unmatched to any gene: 6. Germline values: CDR1 MRHNA, CDR2 SNTAGT. The CDR3 loop is CASSEGTGSFGANVLTF. DNA for the CDR3: TGTGCCAGCAGTGAAGGGACAGGGTCGTTTGGGGCCAACGTCCTGACTTTC.

This sequence joins TRBV5-8 and TRBJ2-2; D perhaps matches TRBD2 (5 bases). Trimming left V 0 bases short and J 4 bases short, with 10 bases between. The CDR3 length is 15 residues. The germline gives CDR1 SGHTS, CDR2 YDEGEE. CDR3 sequence reads: CASSLGRRVTGELFF. The CDR3 DNA reads as TGTGCCAGCAGCTTGGGTAGGCGGGTCACCGGGGAGCTGTTTTTT.

This chain joins TRBV28 and TRBJ2-1, with D perhaps matching TRBD1 (5 bases). V was trimmed by 1 base and J by 3 bases, leaving 13 bases between them. Germline V CDR1 and CDR2: MDHEN, SYDVKM. There are 16 residues in the CDR3. CDR3 protein: CASSLSLDRVYNEQFF. Written as DNA, the CDR3 is TGTGCCAGCAGTTTATCCCTCGACAGAGTCTACAATGAGCAGTTCTTC. Supplemented by reference TRBV28 and TRBJ2-1, the full variable domain reads DVKVTQSSRYLVKRTGEKVFLECVQDMDHENMFWYRQDPGLGLRLIYFSYDVKMKEKGDIPEGYSVSREKKERFSLILESASTNQTSMYLCASSLSLDRVYNEQFFGPGTRLTVL.

CDR3 region: CASSQSVYEQYF. The CDR3 DNA follows: TGTGCCAGCAGCCAATCAGTTTACGAGCAGTACTTC. The gene calls are TRBV14 and TRBJ2-7; no firm D call. CDR3 length: 12 amino acids. Trimming took 2 bases from V and 4 from J, leaving 6 bases between them. CDR1 SGHDN and CDR2 FVKESK come from the germline V gene.

The V and J genes are TRBV13 and TRBJ2-1, with 11 bases matching TRBD2. CDR1 PRHDT and CDR2 FYEKMQ come from the germline V gene (reference sequence). This CDR3 is 15 amino acids long. The ends lost 5 bases at V and 3 bases at J; junction bases unmatched: 3. DNA of the CDR3: TGTGCCAGCAGCCCACTAGCGGGGGACTACAATGAGCAGTTCTTC. This codes for CASSPLAGDYNEQFF.

The J gene is TRBJ2-2, the V gene TRBV5-1, with TRBD1 matching over 9 bases. Germline CDR1 is SGHRS and CDR2 is YFSETQ. There are 16 residues in the CDR3. V gave up 3 bases and J gave up 8 bases; unmatched junction bases: 11. CDR3 region: CASSSGTGLMGGELFF. CDR3 DNA: TGCGCCAGCAGCTCCGGGACAGGGCTCATGGGGGGGGAGCTGTTTTTT.